The next 30 T cell receptor beta chains were all read from a single sample in a study of T cell responses to AZD1222 COVID-19 vaccine. Using immunoSEQ multiplex PCR, the repertoire was profiled, and TCRdb retains in-frame clones only, with some absent. The sample holds about 140,000 clones; 90% are singletons and the top ten take around 3.6%. This material consisted of peripheral blood, taken on day 0 of AZD1222 vaccination. Receptor source: an adult in good health.

V usage is TRBV5-1 and J usage is TRBJ2-4, with a weak D call TRBD2 (6 bases). Germline V lookup: CDR1 SGHRS, CDR2 YFSETQ. The CDR3 is 14 residues long. Trimming removed 2 bases from V and 0 bases from J, with 6 bases in between. CDR3 sequence (DNA): TGCGCCAGCAGCTTCGGGGGAGCCAAAAACATTCAGTACTTC. It yields the protein CASSFGGAKNIQYF. The full variable domain, completed using reference TRBV5-1 and TRBJ2-4, is KAGVTQTPRYLIKTRGQQVTLSCSPISGHRSVSWYQQTPGQGLQFLFEYFSETQRNKGNFPGRFSGRQFSNSRSEMNVSTLELGDSALYLCASSFGGAKNIQYFGAGTRLSVL.

The chain has TRBV29-1 and TRBJ1-1; 7 bases align to TRBD1. J was trimmed by 1 base and V by 6 bases; bases with no gene match: 5. Germline assignment: CDR1 SQVTM and CDR2 ANQGSEA. This CDR3 is 13 amino acids long. The CDR3 protein is CSVWDRTNTEAFF. Here the CDR3 DNA reads TGCAGCGTCTGGGACAGAACGAACACTGAAGCTTTCTTT.

In DNA form, the CDR3 reads TGTGCCTGGAGGAGGGGATACTCGGGCGGAGAGCCCCTCCACTTT. It encodes CAWRRGYSGGEPLHF. The chain is built from TRBV30 and TRBJ1-6; a possible D gene is TRBD1 (5 bases). This CDR3 region has 15 residues. The V gene's germline CDR1 is GTSNPN and CDR2 SVGIG (reference sequence). V was pared by 3 bases and J by 13 bases, with 22 bases between.

This chain links TRBV15 with TRBJ1-2, with a tentative D call TRBD1 (5 bases). CDR1 LNHNV and CDR2 YYDKDF come from the germline V gene (reference sequence). The V and J ends lost 3 bases and 7 bases respectively, with 12 bases between them. This CDR3 is 13 amino acids long. CDR3 sequence: CATSRTVGTGYTF. In DNA form, the CDR3 reads TGTGCCACCAGCAGGACCGTGGGGACTGGCTACACCTTC.

J is TRBJ1-2 and V is TRBV11-2; 12 nucleotides match TRBD1. CDR3 size: 15 residues. V was clipped by 6 bases and J by 3 bases; unmatched bases: 5. Germline V gene sequence: CDR1 SGHAT, CDR2 FQNNGV. CDR3 region: CASRPGTGGDYGYTF. In DNA form, the CDR3 reads TGTGCCAGCAGGCCCGGGACAGGGGGCGACTATGGCTACACCTTC.

This chain joins TRBV19 and TRBJ2-3, with a tentative D call TRBD1 (5 bases). With 4 bases removed from V and 2 bases from J, the gap between germline ends came to 13 bases. The germline V gene has CDR1 LNHDA and CDR2 SQIVND (reference sequence). CDR3 length: 15 residues. In DNA form, the CDR3 reads TGTGCCAGTAGTACCGGGCAGGGCATCACAGATACGCAGTATTTT. The encoded protein is CASSTGQGITDTQYF.

The V and J genes are TRBV2 and TRBJ1-1, with TRBD1 as a possible D gene (6 bases). The CDR3 has 15 residues. V gave up 6 bases and J gave up 1 base, with 15 bases separating them. Germline V CDR1 and CDR2: SNHLY, FYNNEI. In DNA, the CDR3 is TGTGCCAGCAGCCCCGACGACAGGCCGAACACTGAAGCTTTCTTT. Its protein is CASSPDDRPNTEAFF.

The chain employs TRBV28 and TRBJ2-1; D might be TRBD1 (6 bases). Trimming stripped 4 bases from V and 6 bases from J, with 16 bases between. Germline CDR1 is MDHEN and CDR2 is SYDVKM. The CDR3 has 15 amino acids. The CDR3 DNA sequence: TGTGCCAGCAGTTCAGGGGCAGGCTGGGTCAATGAGCAGTTCTTC. Its translation is CASSSGAGWVNEQFF.

The chain is built from TRBV7-8 and TRBJ1-1; D uncertain. The V end lost 5 bases, the J end lost 0 bases, and 10 bases lay between the germline ends. Germline-derived CDR1 and CDR2 are SGHVS and FQNEAQ. The CDR3 loop spans 14 amino acids. CDR3 DNA sequence: TGTGCCAGCAGCCCCCGGGCGGTGAACACTGAAGCTTTCTTT. It specifies CASSPRAVNTEAFF.

The V gene is TRBV2, the J gene TRBJ2-5; TRBD1 matches 9 bases. The CDR3 consists of 16 residues. The ends lost 3 bases at V and 0 bases at J; junction bases unmatched: 5. Germline CDR1 reads SNHLY; CDR2 reads FYNNEI. CDR3 protein: CASSEIGTGYQETQYF. CDR3 DNA: TGTGCCAGCAGTGAGATTGGGACAGGGTACCAAGAGACCCAGTACTTC. Complete variable domain (other parts from reference TRBV2 and TRBJ2-5): EPEVTQTPSHQVTQMGQEVILRCVPISNHLYFYWYRQILGQKVEFLVSFYNNEISEKSEIFDDQFSVERPDGSNFTLKIRSTKLEDSAMYFCASSEIGTGYQETQYFGPGTRLLVL.

This chain joins TRBV5-1 and TRBJ2-7; 12 nucleotides agree with TRBD1. This CDR3 is 14 amino acids long. Germline loops: CDR1 SGHRS, CDR2 YFSETQ. With V trimmed by 5 bases and J by 4 bases, 4 bases remained unmatched. CDR3 nucleotides: TGCGCCAGCAGACCGGGACAGGGGGCTTACGAGCAGTACTTC. It is translated as CASRPGQGAYEQYF.

The chain joins TRBV21-1 to TRBJ2-4. TRBV21-1 is noted as a pseudogene. The CDR3 covers 14 residues. CDR3 nucleotides: TGTGCCAGCAGCATTAGGCTAGCCAAAAACATTCAGTACTTC. Encoded protein: CASSIRLAKNIQYF.

V gene TRBV19 combines with J gene TRBJ1-2; D perhaps matches TRBD1 (5 bases). Trimming removed 3 bases from V and 7 bases from J, with 18 bases in between. Germline V lookup: CDR1 LNHDA, CDR2 SQIVND (reference sequence). The CDR3 is 15 amino acids. CDR3 in DNA: TGTGCCAGTAGTATTCCTCTCAGGGAGTGGAGTGGCTACACCTTC. Translating it yields CASSIPLREWSGYTF.

This clone was observed once. The chain joins TRBV11-2 to TRBJ2-1, with TRBD1 identical over 7 bases. The V segment lost 3 bases and the J segment 8 bases; nucleotides outside the gene matches: 19. CDR1 is SGHAT and CDR2 is FQNNGV in the germline V gene. This CDR3 has 18 residues. The CDR3 spells CASSLTGRMVAMVDEQFF. CDR3 nucleotide sequence: TGTGCCAGCAGCTTGACAGGGCGGATGGTTGCGATGGTCGATGAGCAGTTCTTC.

The CDR3 sequence: CASSLFRDQPQHF. The CDR3 DNA reads as TGTGCCAGCAGCTTATTTCGGGACCAGCCCCAGCATTTT. This chain connects TRBV7-3 to TRBJ1-5; weak D call: TRBD1 (5 bases). Germline lookup yields CDR1 SGHTA and CDR2 FQGTGA. Between the trimmed V and J ends, which lost 2 bases and 7 bases, there was a span of 9 bases. This CDR3 comprises 13 residues.

The rearrangement joins TRBV4-1 to TRBJ1-6; weak D call: TRBD1 (6 bases). From germline, CDR1 is MGHRA and CDR2 YSYEKL. The V end lost 5 bases, the J end lost 9 bases, and 14 bases lay between the germline ends. The CDR3 has 14 amino acids. CDR3: CASSRENRASPLHF. The DNA of the CDR3 is TGCGCCAGCAGCAGGGAGAACAGGGCTTCACCCCTCCACTTT.

The chain uses TRBV30 and TRBJ1-4; D is unclear. Trimming cost V 2 bases and J 12 bases, with 13 bases left between them. Looked up from germline, CDR1 is GTSNPN and CDR2 is SVGIG (reference sequence). The CDR3 loop spans 12 amino acids. Here the CDR3 DNA reads TGTGCCTGGAGTTCCTCGGCAGGTCAACTGTTTTTT. Residues: CAWSSSAGQLFF.

CDR3 DNA: TGTGCCAGCAGCCAAGATACGGCCTCGAGTAGGGAGACCCAGTACTTC. Translated, it gives CASSQDTASSRETQYF. The chain uses TRBV3-1 (or the pseudogene TRBV3-2) and TRBJ2-5; D unresolved. The CDR3 runs 16 residues. Germline V gives CDR1 LGHDT, CDR2 YNNKEL (reference sequence). The V end was cut by 0 bases, the J end by 5 bases, with 16 bases between.

This clone was recorded a few times. The rearrangement links TRBV12-3 or TRBV12-4 to TRBJ2-2; 9 bases map to TRBD1. V shed 5 bases, J shed 6 bases, and the junction held 1 base outside the gene matches. This CDR3 has 13 amino acids. CDR3 sequence (DNA): TGTGCCAGCAGTAGGACAGGGGCCGGGGAGCTGTTTTTT. The encoded protein is CASSRTGAGELFF.

The CDR3 protein is CASSLGGPGYNEQFF. In DNA form, the CDR3 reads TGTGCCAGCAGCTTAGGGGGGCCTGGGTACAATGAGCAGTTCTTC. The V gene is TRBV7-3, the J gene TRBJ2-1; D may be TRBD1 or TRBD2 (6 bases each). Trimming cost V 2 bases and J 4 bases, with 12 bases left between them. CDR3 length: 15 residues. Germline V lookup: CDR1 SGHTA, CDR2 FQGTGA.

The rearrangement links TRBV5-4 to TRBJ1-1, with TRBD1 identical over 8 bases. The CDR3 has 14 amino acids. V lost 2 bases, J lost 5 bases, and 5 bases stayed unmatched. The germline gives CDR1 SGHNT, CDR2 YYREEE (reference sequence). The CDR3 loop reads CASSFVTGETEAFF. The CDR3 DNA reads as TGTGCCAGCAGCTTCGTGACAGGGGAGACTGAAGCTTTCTTT.

The J gene is TRBJ1-5, the V gene TRBV3-1 (or the pseudogene TRBV3-2); D gene uncertain. The CDR3 has 14 residues. Germline CDR1 is LGHDT and CDR2 is YNNKEL (reference sequence). The V end was cut by 5 bases, the J end by 0 bases, with 8 bases between. CDR3 residues: CASSAWTSNQPQHF. In DNA, the CDR3 is TGTGCCAGCAGCGCGTGGACTAGCAATCAGCCCCAGCATTTT.

V gene TRBV27 combines with J gene TRBJ2-7, with D hard to call. The CDR3 has 15 residues. Trimming removed 4 bases from V and 0 bases from J, with 13 bases in between. Germline V gives CDR1 MNHEY, CDR2 SMNVEV (reference sequence). The CDR3 sequence: CASSSPRKGSYEQYF. The CDR3 bases are TGTGCCAGCAGTTCACCGCGGAAAGGCTCCTACGAGCAGTACTTC.

The J gene is TRBJ2-1, the V gene TRBV28; the match to TRBD2 covers 9 bases. The CDR3 sequence is 16 residues long. Germline V gene lookup returns CDR1 MDHEN and CDR2 SYDVKM. J lost 3 bases, V lost 3 bases, and 6 bases had no gene match. CDR3 DNA: TGTGCCAGCAGTTTTTTAGCGGGAGCGGGCTACAATGAGCAGTTCTTC. Its protein is CASSFLAGAGYNEQFF.

CDR3 bases: TGTGCCAGCAGTGTACTCGGGGGGAACACCGGGGAGCTGTTTTTT. It codes for CASSVLGGNTGELFF. The genes are TRBV2 and TRBJ2-2; D perhaps matches TRBD2 (6 bases). CDR3 size: 15 residues. From germline, CDR1 is SNHLY and CDR2 FYNNEI. The V end lost 4 bases, the J end lost 1 base, and 10 bases lay between the germline ends.

The rearrangement links TRBV5-5 to TRBJ2-3; TRBD2 agrees at 9 bases. The junction had 8 bases not matched to a gene; V was cut back by 0 bases and J by 6 bases. This CDR3 is built from 16 residues. The germline V gene encodes CDR1 SGHKS and CDR2 YYEKEE (reference sequence). DNA of the CDR3: TGTGCCAGCAGCTTGGCGGCGGGGGGGCGAGTGGATACGCAGTATTTT. Its protein product is CASSLAAGGRVDTQYF.

This clone has a handful of counts. The V gene is TRBV2, the J gene TRBJ2-3; D tentatively reads TRBD1 or TRBD2 (6 bases each). Germline values: CDR1 SNHLY, CDR2 FYNNEI. The CDR3 covers 13 residues. Trimming took off 8 bases at V and 5 bases at J, with 14 bases between the two ends. CDR3 sequence (DNA): TGTGCCAGCGAACGGGGGACACGAGATACGCAGTATTTT. This translates into CASERGTRDTQYF.

The CDR3 DNA sequence: TGTGCCACCAGCAGTGGCGCGGGAGGCAATCAGCCCCAGCATTTT. Protein product: CATSSGAGGNQPQHF. J is TRBJ1-5 and V is TRBV15; D uncertain. Looked up from germline, CDR1 is LNHNV and CDR2 is YYDKDF (reference sequence). Between the trimmed V and J ends, which lost 3 bases and 2 bases, there was a span of 11 bases. The CDR3 covers 15 residues.

V gene TRBV5-1 combines with J gene TRBJ2-1, with 7 bases that match TRBD1. Losses at the gene ends were 1 base for V and 0 bases for J; bases not matched to a gene: 10. The CDR3 runs 18 residues. Per germline, CDR1 SGHRS and CDR2 YFSETQ. The CDR3 region is CASSLLGTEISSYNEQFF. CDR3 bases: TGCGCCAGCAGCTTGTTGGGGACAGAGATAAGCTCCTACAATGAGCAGTTCTTC.

This chain connects TRBV7-9 to TRBJ2-3; no clear D gene. Germline V CDR1 and CDR2: SEHNR, FQNEAQ (reference sequence). The ends were cut back, 3 bases at V and 0 bases at J, with 7 bases in the middle. The CDR3 runs 14 residues. The CDR3 is CASSFLSSTDTQYF. The CDR3 region has the DNA TGTGCCAGCAGCTTTTTGAGTAGCACAGATACGCAGTATTTT.